This TCR beta chain was recorded in a study of OX40 agonist ivuxolimab in advanced cancers. Turning to the study itself: The dose-escalation group included hepatocellular carcinoma, melanoma, renal cell carcinoma and head and neck cancer. The eligibility criteria allowed prior anti-PD-1, anti-PD-L1 or anti-CTLA-4 therapy, and 40% had some. The study's findings and limits: Clones of CD4+ and CD8+ blood T cells grew by week 6 at doses of 0.1 to 3.0 mg/kg.

Regarding this clone: Its antigen remains unidentified.

The CDR3 spans 15 residues. The germline gives CDR1 SGHNT, CDR2 YENEEA. The ends lost 5 bases at V and 4 bases at J; junction bases unmatched: 4. Libraries were prepared by immunoSEQ multiplex PCR; TCRdb keeps only in-frame clonotypes and omits some of them. The data contain 30,000 to 35,000 clones, 70% to 90% of them seen just once; the ten biggest clones take up 25%. This specimen was CD4+ or CD8+ T cells sorted from blood, taken in a trial of the OX40 agonist ivuxolimab. The origin of this receptor is an adult with an advanced solid tumor such as melanoma, head and neck, liver or kidney cancer. The V gene is TRBV11-3, the J gene TRBJ2-7, with 14 bases fitting TRBD2. The CDR3 loop is CASSIGTSGSYEQYF. CDR3 sequence (DNA): TGTGCCAGCAGCATTGGGACTAGCGGGAGTTACGAGCAGTACTTC.